This T cell receptor beta chain was observed in a study of CD8+CD57+ T cells in acquired aplastic anemia. Patients picked for sequencing had shown CD8+CD57+ cell expansion detected by flow cytometry. Everyone among the patients had severe acquired aplastic anemia. With respect to this clonotype: The antigen is undetermined.

V was pared by 6 bases and J by 1 base, with 15 bases between. Germline assignment: CDR1 LNHDA and CDR2 SQIVND (reference sequence). This CDR3 spans 15 amino acids. Whole-study results and caveats: Statistical testing detected no significant gap in CD8+ Simpson's diversity between patients and controls. Found in both controls and patients were some 31 CD8+ CDR3 sequences.

TCR beta VDJ and CDR3 profiles were obtained from a genomic DNA template. TCRdb analysed the reads with MiXCR anew, one entry per CDR3 protein. The sample contains more than 200,000 distinct CDR3 sequences, 40% to 60% of which appear only once. The chain uses TRBV19 and TRBJ1-1; D gene uncertain. Source material: sorted CD4+, CD8+, or CD8+CD57+ T cells (not recorded which) from PBMCs. This clonotype was obtained from a human donor with aplastic anemia. The CDR3 DNA reads as TGTGCCAGTAGCCGCTTGAGCGCGAGGAACACTGAAGCTTTCTTT. Residues: CASSRLSARNTEAFF.